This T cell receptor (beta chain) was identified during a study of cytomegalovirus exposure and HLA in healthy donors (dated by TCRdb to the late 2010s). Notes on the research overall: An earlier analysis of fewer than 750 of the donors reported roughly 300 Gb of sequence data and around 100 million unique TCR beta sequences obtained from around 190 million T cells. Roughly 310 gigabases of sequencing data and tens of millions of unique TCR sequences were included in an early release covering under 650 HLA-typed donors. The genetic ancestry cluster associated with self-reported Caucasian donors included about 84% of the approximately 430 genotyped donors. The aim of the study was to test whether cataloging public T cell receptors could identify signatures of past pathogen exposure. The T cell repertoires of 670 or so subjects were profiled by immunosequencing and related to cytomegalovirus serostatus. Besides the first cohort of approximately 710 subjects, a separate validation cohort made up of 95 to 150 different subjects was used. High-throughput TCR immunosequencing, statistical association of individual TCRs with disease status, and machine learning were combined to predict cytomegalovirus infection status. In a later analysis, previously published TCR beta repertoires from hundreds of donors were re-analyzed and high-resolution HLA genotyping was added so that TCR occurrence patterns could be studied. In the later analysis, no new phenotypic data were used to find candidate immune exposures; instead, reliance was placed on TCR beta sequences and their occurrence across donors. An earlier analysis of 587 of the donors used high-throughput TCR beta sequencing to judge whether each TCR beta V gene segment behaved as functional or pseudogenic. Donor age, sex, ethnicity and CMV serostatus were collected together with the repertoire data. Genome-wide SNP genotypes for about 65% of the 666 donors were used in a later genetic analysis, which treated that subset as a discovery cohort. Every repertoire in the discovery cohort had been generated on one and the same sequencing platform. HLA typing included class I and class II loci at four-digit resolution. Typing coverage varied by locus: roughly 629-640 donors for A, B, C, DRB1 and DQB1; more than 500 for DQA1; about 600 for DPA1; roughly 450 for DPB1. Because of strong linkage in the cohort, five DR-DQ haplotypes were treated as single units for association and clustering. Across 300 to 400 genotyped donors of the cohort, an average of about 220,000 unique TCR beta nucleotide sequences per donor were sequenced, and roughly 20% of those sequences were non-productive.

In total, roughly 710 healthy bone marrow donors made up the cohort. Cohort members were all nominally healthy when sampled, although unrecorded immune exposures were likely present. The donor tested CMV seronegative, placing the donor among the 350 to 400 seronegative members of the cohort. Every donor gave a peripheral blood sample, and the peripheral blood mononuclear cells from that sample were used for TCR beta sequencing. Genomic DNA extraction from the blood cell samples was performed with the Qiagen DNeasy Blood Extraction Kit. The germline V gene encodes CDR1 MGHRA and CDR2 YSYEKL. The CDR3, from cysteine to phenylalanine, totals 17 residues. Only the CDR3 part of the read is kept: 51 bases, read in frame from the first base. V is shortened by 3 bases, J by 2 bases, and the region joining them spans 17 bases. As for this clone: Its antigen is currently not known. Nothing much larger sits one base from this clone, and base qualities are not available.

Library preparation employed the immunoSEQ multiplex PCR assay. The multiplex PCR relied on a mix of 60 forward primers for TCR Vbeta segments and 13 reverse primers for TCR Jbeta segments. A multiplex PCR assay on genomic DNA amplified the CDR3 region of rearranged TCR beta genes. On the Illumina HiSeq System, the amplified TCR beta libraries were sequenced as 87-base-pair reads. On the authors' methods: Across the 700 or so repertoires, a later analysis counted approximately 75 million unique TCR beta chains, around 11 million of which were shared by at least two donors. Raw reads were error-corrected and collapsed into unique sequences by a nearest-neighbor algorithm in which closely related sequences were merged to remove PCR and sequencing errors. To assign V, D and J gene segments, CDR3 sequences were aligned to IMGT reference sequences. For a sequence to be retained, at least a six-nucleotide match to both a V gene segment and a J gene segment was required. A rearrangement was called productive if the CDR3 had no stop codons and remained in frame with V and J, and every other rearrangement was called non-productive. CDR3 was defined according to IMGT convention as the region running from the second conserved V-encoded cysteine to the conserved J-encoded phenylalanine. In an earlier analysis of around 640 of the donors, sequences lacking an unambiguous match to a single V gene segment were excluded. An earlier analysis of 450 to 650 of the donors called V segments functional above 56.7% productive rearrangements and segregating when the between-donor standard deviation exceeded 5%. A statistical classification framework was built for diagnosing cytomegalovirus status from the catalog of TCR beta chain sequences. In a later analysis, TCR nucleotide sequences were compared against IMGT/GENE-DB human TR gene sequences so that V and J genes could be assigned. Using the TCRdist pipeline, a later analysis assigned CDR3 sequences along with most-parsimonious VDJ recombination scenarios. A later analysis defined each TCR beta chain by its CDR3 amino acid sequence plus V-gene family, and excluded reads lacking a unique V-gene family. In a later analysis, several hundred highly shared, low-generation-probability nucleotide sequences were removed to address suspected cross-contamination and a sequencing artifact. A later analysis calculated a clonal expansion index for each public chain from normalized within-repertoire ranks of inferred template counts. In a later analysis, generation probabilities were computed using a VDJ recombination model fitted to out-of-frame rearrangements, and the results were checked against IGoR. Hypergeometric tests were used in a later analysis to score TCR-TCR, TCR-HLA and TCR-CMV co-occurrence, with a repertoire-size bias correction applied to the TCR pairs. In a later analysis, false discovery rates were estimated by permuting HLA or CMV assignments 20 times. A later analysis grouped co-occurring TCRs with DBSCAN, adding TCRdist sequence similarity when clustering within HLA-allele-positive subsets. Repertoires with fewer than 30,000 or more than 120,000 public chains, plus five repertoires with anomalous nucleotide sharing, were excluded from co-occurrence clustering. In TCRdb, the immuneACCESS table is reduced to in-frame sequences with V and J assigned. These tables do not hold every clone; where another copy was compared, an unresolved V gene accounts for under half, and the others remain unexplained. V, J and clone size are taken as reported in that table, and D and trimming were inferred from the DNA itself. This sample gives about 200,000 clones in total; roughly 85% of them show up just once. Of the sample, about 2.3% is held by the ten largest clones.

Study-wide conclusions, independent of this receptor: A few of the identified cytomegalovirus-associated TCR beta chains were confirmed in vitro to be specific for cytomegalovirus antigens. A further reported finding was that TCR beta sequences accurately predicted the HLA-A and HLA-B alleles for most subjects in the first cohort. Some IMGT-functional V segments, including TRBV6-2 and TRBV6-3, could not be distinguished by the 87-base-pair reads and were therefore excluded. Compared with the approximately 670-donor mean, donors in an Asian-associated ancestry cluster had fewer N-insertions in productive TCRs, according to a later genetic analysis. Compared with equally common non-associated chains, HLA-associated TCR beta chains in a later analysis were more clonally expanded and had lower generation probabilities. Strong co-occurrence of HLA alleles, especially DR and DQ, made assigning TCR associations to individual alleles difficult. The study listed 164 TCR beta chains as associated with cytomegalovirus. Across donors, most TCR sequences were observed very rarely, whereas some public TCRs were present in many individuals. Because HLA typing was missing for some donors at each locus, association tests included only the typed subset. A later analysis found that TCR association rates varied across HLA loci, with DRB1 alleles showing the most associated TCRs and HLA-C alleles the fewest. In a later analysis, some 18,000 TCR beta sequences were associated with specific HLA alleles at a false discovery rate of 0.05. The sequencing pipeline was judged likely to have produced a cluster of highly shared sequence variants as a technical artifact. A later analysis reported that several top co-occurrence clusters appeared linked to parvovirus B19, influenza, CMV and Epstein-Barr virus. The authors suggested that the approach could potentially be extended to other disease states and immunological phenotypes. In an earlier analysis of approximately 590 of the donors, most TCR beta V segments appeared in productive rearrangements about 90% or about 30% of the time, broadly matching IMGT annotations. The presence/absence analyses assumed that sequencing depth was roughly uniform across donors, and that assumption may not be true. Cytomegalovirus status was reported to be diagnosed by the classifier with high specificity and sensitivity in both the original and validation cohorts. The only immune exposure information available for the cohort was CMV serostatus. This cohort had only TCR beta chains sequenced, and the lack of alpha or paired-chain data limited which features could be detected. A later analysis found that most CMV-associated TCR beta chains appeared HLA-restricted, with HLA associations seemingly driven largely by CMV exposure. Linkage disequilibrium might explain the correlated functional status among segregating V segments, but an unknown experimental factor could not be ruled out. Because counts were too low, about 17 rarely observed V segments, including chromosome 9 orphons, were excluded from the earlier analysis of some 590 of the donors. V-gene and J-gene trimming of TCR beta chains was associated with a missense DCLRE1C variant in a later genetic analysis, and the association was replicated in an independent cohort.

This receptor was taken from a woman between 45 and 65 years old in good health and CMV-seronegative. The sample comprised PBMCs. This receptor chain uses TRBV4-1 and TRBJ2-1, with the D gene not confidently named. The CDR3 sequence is CASSQSKLYDPYNEQFF. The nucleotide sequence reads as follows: TGCGCCAGCAGCCAGTCAAAGCTATACGATCCCTACAATGAGCAGTTCTTC.